This TCR beta chain was identified during a study of OX40 agonist ivuxolimab in advanced cancers. The CDR3 length is 14 residues. Per germline, CDR1 SGHDT and CDR2 YYEEEE. Between the trimmed V and J ends, which lost 3 bases and 2 bases, there was a span of 12 bases. Study-level findings and limits: With doses of 0.1 to 3.0 mg/kg, CD4+ and CD8+ blood T cells had undergone clonal expansion by week 6. No determination was made of the antigen specificity of the expanded peripheral T cells. In general, CD8+ T cells held more expanded clones than CD4+ did, on average.

TCRdb's table, derived via immunoSEQ multiplex PCR, lists solely in-frame clones and lacks some. Of approximately 61,000 clones in the sample, 70% to 90% were seen once. A remark on this clone: Its antigen remains unknown.

The rearrangement joins TRBV5-6 to TRBJ2-7, with a weak D call TRBD2 (5 bases). This specimen was CD4+ or CD8+ T cells sorted from blood, taken in a trial of the OX40 agonist ivuxolimab. The receptor was isolated from an adult with an advanced solid tumor such as melanoma, head and neck, liver or kidney cancer. The CDR3 bases are TGTGCCAGCAGCTCGAGCGGATACCCCTACGAGCAGTACTTC. Protein: CASSSSGYPYEQYF.